This TCR beta chain was identified during a study of blood T cell repertoires in COVID-19. Sequencing used immunoSEQ multiplex PCR; TCRdb keeps in-frame clones, though not all of them. Counted here are under 250,000 clones, 85% occurring once; the ten biggest clones make up more than 2%. The CDR3 extends over 15 amino acids. CDR1 and CDR2 from the germline V gene are SGHAT and FQDESV (reference sequence). The V and J ends lost 1 base and 4 bases respectively, with 10 bases between them. The TCR comes from a woman in her 70s with COVID-19, enrolled during active disease. The chain combines TRBV11-1 with TRBJ2-2; maybe TRBD1 (6 bases). The sequenced material came from peripheral blood. In DNA, the CDR3 is TGTGCCAGCAGCTTAGGACAGGCCTTCACCGGGGAGCTGTTTTTT. Encoded protein: CASSLGQAFTGELFF.